A selection of T cell receptor beta chains follows, all from one sample in a study of blood T cell repertoires in COVID-19. The data were produced by immunoSEQ multiplex PCR, yet TCRdb's version contains in-frame clones alone and is incomplete. The sample records 99,000 or so clones, 65% to 90% being singletons. The material sequenced was peripheral blood. The receptors were sampled from a man aged 50-59 years with acute or convalescent COVID-19. Both conserved end residues are part of each CDR3. A D gene is named only where the DNA matches it firmly. Clone size is given for some rows only: seen once, a few or many times, or a class if the clone is expanded.

j_gene | v_gene | d_gene | abundance | CDR3aa | CDR3nt
TRBJ2-3 | TRBV19 | NA | NA | CASSFSYLTDTQYF | TGTGCCAGTTCCTTTTCTTATCTCACAGATACGCAGTATTTT
TRBJ2-2 | TRBV9 | NA | NA | CASSATGTSYTGELFF | TGTGCCAGCAGCGCCACCGGGACTTCTTACACCGGGGAGCTGTTTTTT
TRBJ1-6 | TRBV20-1 | TRBD1 | NA | CSASWTGDDSPLHF | TGCAGTGCTAGTTGGACAGGAGACGATTCACCCCTCCACTTT
TRBJ2-7 | TRBV10-3 | NA | NA | CAISGRYRARDTYEQYF | TGTGCCATCAGTGGCCGTTACCGGGCCAGGGACACATACGAGCAGTACTTC
TRBJ2-7 | TRBV19 | TRBD2 | NA | CASSPAGPPYEQYF | TGTGCCAGCTCCCCAGCGGGGCCCCCCTACGAGCAGTACTTC
TRBJ1-2 | TRBV5-1 | TRBD1 | NA | CASSRAGQQDYGYTF | TGCGCCAGCAGCCGTGCGGGACAGCAAGACTATGGCTACACCTTC
TRBJ1-6 | TRBV14 | TRBD1 | NA | CASSRTGGSYNSPLHF | TGTGCCAGCAGCCGGACAGGGGGATCCTATAATTCACCCCTCCACTTT
TRBJ2-7 | TRBV19 | TRBD1 | NA | CASSIDRDNEQYF | TGTGCCAGTAGTATCGACAGGGACAACGAGCAGTACTTC
TRBJ2-7 | TRBV10-2 | TRBD1 | NA | CATNDRGREQYF | TGCGCCACCAACGACAGGGGGCGCGAGCAGTACTTC
TRBJ1-1 | TRBV18 | NA | NA | CASSPGIEAFF | TGTGCCAGCTCCCCGGGAATCGAAGCTTTCTTT
TRBJ2-7 | TRBV7-9 | NA | NA | CASSGNRTSSYEQYF | TGTGCCAGCAGCGGTAACAGGACGAGCTCCTACGAGCAGTACTTC
TRBJ1-2 | TRBV29-1 | TRBD1 | NA | CSGGTGYNYGYTF | TGCAGCGGCGGGACAGGGTACAACTATGGCTACACCTTC
TRBJ2-3 | TRBV9 | TRBD2 | NA | CASSPGGGTDTQYF | TGTGCCAGCAGTCCGGGGGGGGGCACAGATACGCAGTATTTT
TRBJ1-6 | TRBV5-1 | NA | once | CASSLEVDSLSPLHF | TGCGCCAGCAGCTTGGAGGTAGACAGCCTCTCCCCCCTCCACTTT
TRBJ1-3 | TRBV2 | NA | NA | CASNGGFSGNTIYF | TGTGCCAGCAATGGCGGATTCTCTGGAAACACCATATATTTT
TRBJ2-6 | TRBV5-6 | NA | NA | CASSLEGNGANVLTF | TGTGCCAGCAGCTTGGAGGGGAATGGGGCCAACGTCCTGACTTTC
TRBJ2-1 | TRBV6-5 | TRBD2 | NA | CASSYSGLTSGEQFF | TGTGCCAGCAGTTACTCGGGCCTGACTAGCGGTGAGCAGTTCTTC
TRBJ2-1 | TRBV19 | NA | NA | CASSIRDSGNEQFF | TGTGCCAGTAGTATTCGGGATAGCGGCAATGAGCAGTTCTTC
TRBJ1-4 | TRBV19 | NA | NA | CASSITGTNEKLFF | TGTGCCAGTAGTATAACCGGAACTAATGAAAAACTGTTTTTT
TRBJ2-2 | TRBV7-3 | NA | NA | CASSPQGNTGELFF | TGTGCCAGCAGCCCCCAGGGTAACACCGGGGAGCTGTTTTTT
TRBJ2-3 | TRBV5-1 | TRBD2 | NA | CASSLANGGVPDTQYF | TGCGCCAGCAGCTTGGCCAACGGGGGGGTCCCAGATACGCAGTATTTT
TRBJ2-1 | TRBV30 | NA | once | CAWSVSNEQFF | TGTGCCTGGAGTGTTTCTAATGAGCAGTTCTTC
TRBJ2-1 | TRBV4-1 | TRBD2 | once | CASGLLAGEGEQFF | TGCGCCAGCGGCTTACTAGCGGGAGAAGGGGAGCAGTTCTTC
TRBJ2-2 | TRBV18 | TRBD1 | once | CASSPQGQGNTGELFF | TGTGCCAGCTCACCGCAAGGACAGGGTAACACCGGGGAGCTGTTTTTT
TRBJ1-1 | TRBV19 | NA | NA | CASSNRALNTEAFF | TGTGCCAGTAGCAACAGGGCCCTGAACACTGAAGCTTTCTTT
TRBJ1-1 | TRBV7-9 | NA | once | CASSVTGPWAEAFF | TGTGCCAGCAGCGTAACAGGGCCGTGGGCTGAAGCTTTCTTT